These T cell receptor beta chains were read from a single sample in a study of Graves' ophthalmopathy and Graves' hyperthyroidism. MiXCR was run by TCRdb on the multiplex PCR reads, yielding one entry per CDR3 protein. The profile shows some 1.1 million distinct CDR3 sequences, about 35% of them singletons. The source material was peripheral blood or thyroid tissue (not recorded which). The source of these receptors is an adult man with Graves' hyperthyroidism. Each CDR3 is given with its conserved first and last residue. The D gene is left open where the match is weak. Clone size, where shown, is once, few, many, or a class for clones that have expanded.

CASSISDRSYEQYF,TGTGCCAGCAGCATTTCAGACCGCTCCTACGAGCAGTACTTC,TRBJ2-7,NA,many,TRBV7-8
CARSGGGWYEQYF,TGTGCCAGATCGGGGGGAGGTTGGTACGAGCAGTACTTC,TRBJ2-7,TRBD2,NA,TRBV2
CASSSNTGTGVNSPLHF,TGTGCCAGCAGTTCAAATACCGGGACAGGGGTAAATTCACCCCTCCACTTT,TRBJ1-6,TRBD1,NA,TRBV7-2
CASSLGGGLSEQYF,TGCGCCAGCAGCCTCGGTGGAGGGTTAAGCGAGCAGTACTTC,TRBJ2-7,NA,NA,TRBV5-1
CASSSQIIHGELFF,TGTGCCAGCAGCTCGCAGATTATACACGGGGAGCTGTTTTTT,TRBJ2-2,NA,many,TRBV7-2
CAISDSGQGVVNEQYF,TGTGCCATCAGTGACTCCGGCCAGGGGGTTGTCAACGAGCAGTACTTC,TRBJ2-7,TRBD1,NA,TRBV10-3
CASSLQGLAGNTGELFF,TGCGCCAGCAGCCTACAAGGACTAGCGGGGAACACCGGGGAGCTGTTTTTT,TRBJ2-2,TRBD2,NA,TRBV5-1
CASSLGRGAGTGELFF,TGTGCCAGCAGCTTGGGGCGGGGGGCGGGCACCGGGGAGCTGTTTTTT,TRBJ2-2,TRBD2,few,TRBV7-2
CASSRTGDSGAVSPLHF,TGTGCCAGCAGCCGGACCGGGGACAGTGGCGCAGTGTCACCCCTCCACTTT,TRBJ1-6,TRBD1,few,TRBV3-1
CATSSLDGYTAGNTIYF,TGTGCCACCAGCAGCTTGGACGGATATACGGCTGGAAACACCATATATTTT,TRBJ1-3,NA,NA,TRBV15
CASSFVGGQTNYGYTF,TGTGCCAGCAGCTTCGTAGGCGGACAGACTAACTATGGCTACACCTTC,TRBJ1-2,NA,few,TRBV11-2
CASTPWGGTGELFF,TGTGCCAGCACCCCTTGGGGCGGAACCGGGGAGCTGTTTTTT,TRBJ2-2,NA,NA,TRBV5-6
CAISESRGTGASETQYF,TGTGCCATCAGTGAGTCGAGGGGGACAGGGGCATCGGAGACCCAGTACTTC,TRBJ2-5,TRBD1,many,TRBV10-3
CSGRGAPGNTEAFF,TGCAGCGGCAGGGGGGCGCCGGGGAACACTGAAGCTTTCTTT,TRBJ1-1,TRBD1,NA,TRBV29-1
CASSYARGASYEQYF,TGTGCCAGCAGTTACGCCCGGGGCGCGTCCTACGAGCAGTACTTC,TRBJ2-7,NA,few,TRBV7-3
CSVGPDREGSPLHF,TGCAGCGTTGGACCGGACAGGGAGGGTTCACCCCTCCACTTT,TRBJ1-6,TRBD1,NA,TRBV29-1
CATGGTVNTGELFF,TGTGCCACCGGAGGGACAGTAAACACCGGGGAGCTGTTTTTT,TRBJ2-2,NA,NA,TRBV15
CASRTDSLSGANVLTF,TGTGCCAGTAGAACGGACAGTCTTTCTGGGGCCAACGTCCTGACTTTC,TRBJ2-6,NA,many,TRBV19
CGVPDGRTEAF,TGCGGCGTCCCCGATGGTAGGACTGAAGCTTTC,TRBJ2-6,NA,NA,TRBV29-1
CASRPRANYGYTF,TGTGCCAGCCGTCCCCGGGCTAACTATGGCTACACCTTC,TRBJ1-2,NA,few,TRBV6-5
CASSSTPPGQGHTEAFF,TGCGCCAGCAGCTCAACCCCCCCGGGACAGGGTCACACTGAAGCTTTCTTT,TRBJ1-1,TRBD1,NA,TRBV5-1
CAGSRGHGQGETQYF,TGTGCCGGCAGTAGGGGCCATGGACAGGGTGAGACCCAGTACTTC,TRBJ2-5,TRBD1,many,TRBV7-8
CSASPGALYGYTF,TGCAGTGCTAGCCCAGGGGCTTTGTATGGCTACACCTTC,TRBJ1-2,NA,NA,TRBV20-1
CASSVARTGGLSPLHF,TGTGCCAGCAGCGTAGCCCGGACAGGGGGCCTTTCACCCCTCCACTTT,TRBJ1-6,TRBD1,NA,TRBV9
CASSLYIASPLHF,TGTGCCAGCAGTTTATATATTGCCTCACCCCTCCACTTT,TRBJ1-6,NA,NA,TRBV27
CASSLRETHTGELFF,TGTGCCAGCAGCTTACGTGAGACCCACACCGGGGAGCTGTTTTTT,TRBJ2-2,NA,NA,TRBV11-1
CSVRGLNYGYTF,TGCAGCGTGAGGGGACTTAACTATGGCTACACCTTC,TRBJ1-2,NA,NA,TRBV29-1
CASSRGQEGYGYTF,TGTGCCAGCAGCCGGGGACAGGAGGGCTATGGCTACACCTTC,TRBJ1-2,TRBD1,NA,TRBV7-3
CASNLPGPRLQETQYF,TGTGCCAGCAACCTTCCGGGACCCCGTCTCCAAGAGACCCAGTACTTC,TRBJ2-5,NA,many,TRBV7-8
CAWSVGGSYEQYF,TGTGCCTGGAGTGTTGGAGGCTCCTACGAGCAGTACTTC,TRBJ2-7,NA,NA,TRBV30
CASSITSRTGEREQYF,TGTGCCAGTAGTATTACCTCGAGGACAGGGGAACGCGAGCAGTACTTC,TRBJ2-7,TRBD1,NA,TRBV19
CASSFVGGQPQHF,TGTGCCAGCAGCTTTGTCGGCGGACAGCCCCAGCATTTT,TRBJ1-5,NA,many,TRBV5-8
CASSLSRQGGNQPQHF,TGTGCCAGCAGCTTAAGTCGACAGGGCGGCAATCAGCCCCAGCATTTT,TRBJ1-5,TRBD1,NA,TRBV9
CATSRDGQALSYEQYF,TGTGCCACCAGCAGAGATGGTCAAGCCCTCTCCTACGAGCAGTACTTC,TRBJ2-7,NA,many,TRBV15
CASRDRESSTQYF,TGTGCCAGCAGGGACAGGGAATCATCTACGCAGTATTTT,TRBJ2-3,TRBD1,once,TRBV10-2
CASSLPPGYEAFF,TGTGCCAGCAGCCTCCCTCCGGGATATGAAGCTTTCTTT,TRBJ1-1,NA,NA,TRBV5-4
CAISALHF,TGTGCCATCAGTGCCCTCCACTTT,TRBJ1-6,NA,NA,TRBV10-3
CASSRGTIYEQYF,TGCGCCAGCAGTAGGGGGACCATTTACGAGCAGTACTTC,TRBJ2-7,NA,NA,TRBV10-2